This T cell receptor beta chain was captured by sequencing in a study of OX40 agonist ivuxolimab in advanced cancers. Across the study: At doses from 0.01 to 10 mg/kg, patients were given intravenous ivuxolimab every 2 weeks. Enrollees could have had prior anti-PD-1, anti-PD-L1 or anti-CTLA-4 therapy, which under 50% had received.

Measured with immunoSEQ multiplex PCR; TCRdb has only the in-frame clones, and not every one. The sample consists of tens of thousands of clones, more than 65% of them appearing once. CDR1 is SGHRS, CDR2 YFSETQ, per germline. The CDR3 loop spans 19 amino acids. Trimming cost V 0 bases and J 0 bases; bases outside gene matches: 7. Source: CD4+ or CD8+ T cells sorted from blood, taken in a trial of the OX40 agonist ivuxolimab. This TCR was recovered from an adult with an advanced solid tumor such as melanoma, head and neck, liver or kidney cancer. The J gene is TRBJ2-4, the V gene TRBV5-1; 12 bases map to TRBD1. DNA of the CDR3: TGCGCCAGCAGCTTGGAGGGACAGGGGGCGTCCAAAGCCAAAAACATTCAGTACTTC. Its translation is CASSLEGQGASKAKNIQYF. The whole variable domain, filled in from reference TRBV5-1 and TRBJ2-4, reads KAGVTQTPRYLIKTRGQQVTLSCSPISGHRSVSWYQQTPGQGLQFLFEYFSETQRNKGNFPGRFSGRQFSNSRSEMNVSTLELGDSALYLCASSLEGQGASKAKNIQYFGAGTRLSVL.